Listed below are T cell receptor beta chains from one sample, sequenced in a study of regulatory T cells in long-lasting Graves disease. Via MiXCR, TCRdb re-called the multiplex PCR reads, giving one row per CDR3 protein. The table lists about 610,000 distinct CDR3 sequences, roughly a sixth of them singletons. This sample also belongs to another study, concerning T cells in Graves' hyperthyroidism and ophthalmopathy.

Source: peripheral blood mononuclear cells (PBMCs), taken at new diagnosis, from a patient treated with antithyroid drugs. The source of these receptors is a young man with Graves disease. The conserved cysteine and the conserved F or W are not part of the CDR3 here. Fields, in order: J gene, V gene, CDR3 protein.

j_call: TRBJ2-7; v_call: TRBV6-2/TRBV6-3; cdr3_aa: ASKDQGQPSYEQY
j_call: TRBJ2-2; v_call: TRBV11-2; cdr3_aa: ASSPHLASGLNTGELF
j_call: TRBJ2-1; v_call: TRBV9; cdr3_aa: ASSRGLAGDNEQF
j_call: TRBJ2-4; v_call: TRBV10-3; cdr3_aa: AIRGGDIQY
j_call: TRBJ2-1; v_call: TRBV5-1; cdr3_aa: ASSLGGGSDEQF
j_call: TRBJ1-1; v_call: TRBV2; cdr3_aa: ASSEKGGQAKFGDEAF
j_call: TRBJ2-1; v_call: TRBV4-1; cdr3_aa: ASSPGENNEQF
j_call: TRBJ1-2; v_call: TRBV2; cdr3_aa: ASSEGLGLTYGYT
j_call: TRBJ2-3; v_call: TRBV7-3; cdr3_aa: ASSADRGGTDTQY
j_call: TRBJ1-1; v_call: TRBV11-2; cdr3_aa: ASSLVTGFNTEAF
j_call: TRBJ2-7; v_call: TRBV20-1; cdr3_aa: SARGQAGGYYEQY
j_call: TRBJ2-1; v_call: TRBV29-1; cdr3_aa: SVEGQGSYNEQF
j_call: TRBJ1-2; v_call: TRBV7-8; cdr3_aa: ASSSGGSGYT
j_call: TRBJ1-2; v_call: TRBV27; cdr3_aa: AVRGAGNYGYT
j_call: TRBJ1-4; v_call: TRBV19; cdr3_aa: ASSMGQNIEKLF
j_call: TRBJ1-5; v_call: TRBV12-3/TRBV12-4; cdr3_aa: ASSSTGANQPQH